A single sample gave rise to the 16 T cell receptor beta chains below, sequenced in a study of neoadjuvant anti-PD-1 for oral cavity cancer. Clones were sequenced by immunoSEQ multiplex PCR, and TCRdb holds only the in-frame ones, with some missing. The repertoire holds 20,000 to 25,000 clones, with 40% to 45% as singletons. The time point here: after neoadjuvant nivolumab, at surgical resection. The sequencing here drew on tumor tissue, taken after nivolumab (anti-PD-1) treatment. These TCRs come from a person aged 35-80 years with oral cavity squamous cell carcinoma.

CDR3 sequence reads: CACLRQGLTEAFF. The DNA of the CDR3 is TGTGCCTGCTTAAGACAGGGATTGACTGAAGCTTTCTTT. The V call is TRBV30, the J call TRBJ1-1; TRBD1 matches 7 bases. The length of the CDR3 is 13 residues. CDR1 and CDR2 (germline): GTSNPN, SVGIG (reference sequence). With 6 bases clipped from V and 5 bases from J, the junction kept 9 bases outside the gene matches.

J is TRBJ2-1 and V is TRBV5-1, with TRBD2 matching 8 bases. The CDR3 is 11 amino acids. The germline gives CDR1 SGHRS, CDR2 YFSETQ. With V trimmed by 5 bases and J by 8 bases, 0 bases remained unmatched. CDR3 coding DNA: TGCGCCAGCAGAGCGGGGGATGAGCAGTTCTTC. Residues: CASRAGDEQFF.

This clone showed up just a few times. The chain links TRBV5-1 to TRBJ1-1; TRBD1 aligns across 8 bases. The CDR3 spans 15 residues. Germline loops: CDR1 SGHRS, CDR2 YFSETQ. Trimming removed 4 bases from V and 3 bases from J; junction bases left unmatched: 8. CDR3 sequence: CASSPAGGYYTEAFF. The CDR3 DNA is TGCGCCAGCAGCCCGGCAGGGGGCTACTACACTGAAGCTTTCTTT.

V usage is TRBV4-2 and J usage is TRBJ2-3; D is possibly TRBD2 (5 bases). V lost 4 bases, J lost 6 bases, and 17 bases lay in between. CDR1 LGHNA and CDR2 YNFKEQ come from the germline V gene. The CDR3 has 15 residues. CDR3 protein: CASSLRTLSQDTQYF. CDR3 DNA: TGTGCCAGCAGCCTTCGGACTCTCTCACAGGATACGCAGTATTTT.

By share, this clone ranks as medium-sized. CDR3 bases: TGTGCCACCCTCGGCAGGGCTGTATATGGCTACACCTTC. This encodes CATLGRAVYGYTF. The V gene is TRBV19, the J gene TRBJ1-2, with TRBD1 as a possible D gene (5 bases). CDR3 length: 13 residues. V dropped 10 bases and J dropped 5 bases, with 17 bases sitting between them. CDR1 and CDR2 (germline): LNHDA, SQIVND (reference sequence).

A few counts support this clone. The chain links TRBV2 to TRBJ1-2; D not resolved. This CDR3 has 12 residues. CDR1 SNHLY and CDR2 FYNNEI come from the germline V gene. V lost 7 bases and J 5 bases, leaving 11 bases between the germline ends. This chain's CDR3 is CASTEGGYGYTF. The CDR3 DNA follows: TGTGCCAGCACCGAGGGAGGTTATGGCTACACCTTC.

J is TRBJ2-7 and V is TRBV9; TRBD1 agrees at 8 bases. Trimming took 2 bases from V and 5 from J; bases not matched to a gene: 9. This CDR3 contains 15 residues. Germline V gene lookup returns CDR1 SGDLS and CDR2 YYNGEE. The CDR3 sequence: CASSVRTGYRDEQYF. The CDR3 nucleotides read TGTGCCAGCAGCGTCCGGACAGGGTATAGGGACGAGCAGTACTTC. The full variable domain, with the rest looked up from reference TRBV9 and TRBJ2-7, is DSGVTQTPKHLITATGQRVTLRCSPRSGDLSVYWYQQSLDQGLQFLIQYYNGEERAKGNILERFSAQQFPDLHSELNLSSLELGDSALYFCASSVRTGYRDEQYFGPGTRLTVT.

This clone appeared a few times. The gene calls are TRBV28 and TRBJ2-3; D might be TRBD1 (5 bases). V lost 6 bases, J lost 4 bases, and 14 bases lay in between. Germline CDR1 and CDR2: MDHEN and SYDVKM. CDR3 length: 14 residues. CDR3 nucleotide sequence: TGTGCCAGCAGAGGCAGGGATATTCCAGATACGCAGTATTTT. Translation: CASRGRDIPDTQYF.

The chain is built from TRBV7-2 and TRBJ1-2; 7 positions match TRBD1. Germline CDR1 SGHTA, CDR2 FQGNSA. The length of the CDR3 is 15 residues. J was trimmed by 3 bases and V by 0 bases; bases with no gene match: 4. CDR3: CASSLASGGDYGYTF. As DNA, the CDR3 is TGTGCCAGCAGCTTAGCGTCAGGGGGAGACTATGGCTACACCTTC. Filled out from reference TRBV7-2 and TRBJ1-2, the complete variable domain reads GAGVSQSPSNKVTEKGKDVELRCDPISGHTALYWYRQSLGQGLEFLIYFQGNSAPDKSGLPSDRFSAERTGGSVSTLTIQRTQQEDSAVYLCASSLASGGDYGYTFGSGTRLTVV.

The rearrangement links TRBV5-4 to TRBJ2-5; 7 nucleotides match TRBD1. Per germline, CDR1 SGHNT and CDR2 YYREEE (reference sequence). The CDR3 loop spans 13 amino acids. V was pared by 6 bases and J by 2 bases, with 4 bases of the junction left unmatched. The CDR3 DNA sequence: TGTGCCAGCAAGGGGGCATATCAAGAGACCCAGTACTTC. Its protein is CASKGAYQETQYF.

This clone has just a few counts. This sequence joins TRBV6-5 and TRBJ1-6, with D tentatively TRBD1 (5 bases). V lost 6 bases and J lost 8, with 11 bases in between. This CDR3 is 13 amino acids long. The V gene's germline CDR1 is MNHEY and CDR2 SVGAGI. CDR3 sequence (DNA): TGTGCCAGCAGCAGGGTTTCCGATTCACCCCTCCACTTT. Translated: CASSRVSDSPLHF.

The chain carries TRBV25-1 and TRBJ2-7; 7 nucleotides match TRBD2. Germline assignment: CDR1 MGHDK and CDR2 SYGVNS. This CDR3 contains 13 residues. Trimming took 6 bases from V and 0 from J; bases not matched to a gene: 2. The CDR3 loop is CASRTGGSYEQYF. As DNA, the CDR3 is TGTGCCAGCAGGACGGGGGGCTCCTACGAGCAGTACTTC.

This clone was counted ten times or more. The chain recombines TRBV4-2 with TRBJ2-3; TRBD1 matches 7 bases. Germline trimming cut 0 bases from V and 3 bases from J; bases unmatched to any gene: 3. Germline loops: CDR1 LGHNA, CDR2 YNFKEQ. The CDR3 consists of 15 residues. The CDR3 nucleotides are TGTGCCAGCAGCCAAGAAGGACAGGAGACAGATACGCAGTATTTT. Translated, it gives CASSQEGQETDTQYF.

V is TRBV11-1 and J is TRBJ2-7; possibly TRBD1 for D (6 bases). The V end lost 5 bases, the J end lost 1 base, and 18 bases lay between the germline ends. CDR3 size: 16 residues. The germline V gene has CDR1 SGHAT and CDR2 FQDESV (reference sequence). Here the CDR3 DNA reads TGTGCCAGCAGCCTGGGGGCAAATCCGTCATCCTACGAGCAGTACTTC. Protein: CASSLGANPSSYEQYF.

The gene calls are TRBV18 and TRBJ2-7; D perhaps matches TRBD1 (6 bases). Trimming pared 3 bases from V and 7 bases from J, leaving 13 bases between. In germline, CDR1 is KGHSH, CDR2 LQKENI. This CDR3 is 13 amino acids long. The CDR3 nucleotides are TGTGCCAGCTCACCCAACAGCCAGGGGGAGCAGTACTTC. It yields the protein CASSPNSQGEQYF.

This clone was observed a single time. This chain links TRBV4-3 with TRBJ2-3; 11 bases map to TRBD2. This CDR3 is 20 amino acids long. Germline-derived CDR1 and CDR2 are LGHNA and YSLEER. Trimming removed 1 base from V and 4 bases from J; junction bases left unmatched: 16. The CDR3 DNA reads TGCGCCAGCAGCCAAGGTCAGGGACTAGCGGTCCCTGGGGGGCCAGATACGCAGTATTTT. It yields the protein CASSQGQGLAVPGGPDTQYF.